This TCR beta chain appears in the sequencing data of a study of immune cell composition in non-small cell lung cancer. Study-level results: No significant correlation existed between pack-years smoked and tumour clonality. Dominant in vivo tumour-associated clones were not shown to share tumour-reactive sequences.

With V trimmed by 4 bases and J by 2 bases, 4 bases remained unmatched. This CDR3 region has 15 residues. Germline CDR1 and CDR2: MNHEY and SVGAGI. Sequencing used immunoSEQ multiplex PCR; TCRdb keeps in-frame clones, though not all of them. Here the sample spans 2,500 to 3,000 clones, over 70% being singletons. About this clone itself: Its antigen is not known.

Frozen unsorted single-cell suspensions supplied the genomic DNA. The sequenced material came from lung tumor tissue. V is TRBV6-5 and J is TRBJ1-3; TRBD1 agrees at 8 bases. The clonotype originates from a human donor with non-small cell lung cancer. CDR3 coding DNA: TGTGCCAGCAGTTCACAGGACAGGGCTGGAAACACCATATATTTT. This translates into CASSSQDRAGNTIYF.